This T cell receptor (beta chain) was recovered during a study of T cells in localized non-small cell lung cancer. Study-wide results and caveats: Longer overall survival accompanied higher blood T cell density. Among the top 100 tumor clones, a median 57 appeared in adjacent lung. Among the tissues sampled, uninvolved adjacent lung had the highest T cell clonality, above tumor.

Method: immunoSEQ multiplex PCR; TCRdb's copy keeps in-frame clones and lacks some. The data contain approximately 4,600 clones, around a third of them seen just once; the ten biggest clones take up about a sixth. This clone has a handful of counts. The antigen remains undetermined. Germline loops: CDR1 SGHNT, CDR2 YENEEA. This CDR3 has 16 residues. V was cut by 4 bases and J by 4 bases, with 17 bases left in between. The source material was lung tumor tissue, sampled before any cancer treatment. The chain carries TRBV11-3 and TRBJ2-1, with unresolved D. The receptor comes from a man aged 40-75 years with stage II squamous cell lung carcinoma. CDR3 protein: CASSYSEVLGYNEQFF. DNA of the CDR3: TGTGCCAGCAGCTACTCGGAAGTCCTAGGGTACAATGAGCAGTTCTTC.